A selection of T cell receptor beta chains follows, all from one sample in a study of neurological immune-mediated disorders. Via MiXCR, TCRdb re-called the 5' RACE reads, giving one row per CDR3 protein. The table has roughly 100,000 distinct CDR3 sequences, approximately 10% seen once. The sequenced sample consisted of PBMCs. These receptors were collected from a female donor with HTLV-1-associated myelopathy (HAM/TSP). Both conserved end residues are part of each CDR3. A D gene is named only where the DNA matches it firmly. Rows give clone size only sometimes, using once, few, many, or a class for an expanded clone.

v_gene	j_gene	d_gene	abundance	CDR3nt	CDR3aa
TRBV10-3	TRBJ2-7	-	many	TGTGCCATCAGGGACTCCTACGAGCAGTACTTC	CAIRDSYEQYF
TRBV5-1	TRBJ2-1	-	many	TGCGCCAGCAGCCTATTTGCAGAAAGCTCCTACAATGAGCAGTTCTTC	CASSLFAESSYNEQFF
TRBV20-1	TRBJ1-1	-	few	TGCAGTGCTAGATCCGGGGGTAAGAACACTGAAGCTTTCTTT	CSARSGGKNTEAFF
TRBV5-1	TRBJ2-3	-	many	TGCGCCAGCAGCTTGAGGCAGAGCACAGATACGCAGTATTTT	CASSLRQSTDTQYF
TRBV27	TRBJ2-3	TRBD2	many	TGTGCCAGCAGGCTAGCGGGGTTCACAGATACGCAGTATTTT	CASRLAGFTDTQYF
TRBV11-2	TRBJ2-1	-	many	TGTGCCAGCAGCTTGGATAGCGTCACGGGGAATGAGCAGTTCTTC	CASSLDSVTGNEQFF
TRBV7-6	TRBJ2-7	-	many	TGTGCCAGCAGCTTAGATTTAGGCAGGACCTACGAGCAGTACTTC	CASSLDLGRTYEQYF
TRBV9	TRBJ2-3	TRBD2	many	TGTGCCAGCAGCGCTTCGGGACTAGCGGGGGCCTACACAGATACGCAGTATTTT	CASSASGLAGAYTDTQYF
TRBV12-3/TRBV12-4	TRBJ2-5	-	many	TGTGCCAGCAGTTTTCAGGGCTCTCAAGAGACCCAGTACTTC	CASSFQGSQETQYF
TRBV12-3/TRBV12-4	TRBJ2-5	-	-	TGTGCCAGCAGTTTTCTCGGAGGAGAGACCCAGTACTTC	CASSFLGGETQYF
TRBV5-6	TRBJ1-6	TRBD1	many	TGTGCCAGCAGCCTAAACAGGGGAAACTCACCCCTCCACTTT	CASSLNRGNSPLHF
TRBV12-3/TRBV12-4	TRBJ2-3	-	few	TGTGCCAGCAGTTTGGGTGGAACCCGGGCAGATACGCAGTATTTT	CASSLGGTRADTQYF
TRBV5-1	TRBJ1-2	-	many	TGCGCCAGCAGCTTATTGAGTTCTAACTATGGCTACACCTTC	CASSLLSSNYGYTF
TRBV7-9	TRBJ2-7	-	-	TGTGCCAGCAGCGTCGGGACAATTTCCTACGAGCAGTACTTC	CASSVGTISYEQYF
TRBV7-9	TRBJ2-5	-	many	TGTGCCAGCAGCTCATACAAGGAGTTAACAGCGATCCAAGAGACCCAGTACTTC	CASSSYKELTAIQETQYF
TRBV11-2	TRBJ2-1	-	many	TGTGCCAGCAGCTTAGCGGGACCCTACAATGAGCAGTTCTTC	CASSLAGPYNEQFF
TRBV18	TRBJ2-3	-	once	TGTGCCAGCTCACCATGGGCTCCAAGGCAGTCGACAGATACGCAGTATTTT	CASSPWAPRQSTDTQYF
TRBV12-3/TRBV12-4	TRBJ2-5	-	medium-sized	TGTGCCAGCAGCCCCGTTGGGGTTCAAGAGACCCAGTACTTC	CASSPVGVQETQYF
TRBV6-6	TRBJ1-6	-	many	TGTGCCAGCAATGGCAGGGGTGATTCACCCCTCCACTTT	CASNGRGDSPLHF
TRBV7-9	TRBJ2-7	-	many	TGTGCCAGCAGCCAGGGACCGAACGCCTTTCGACAGTACTTC	CASSQGPNAFRQYF
TRBV10-3	TRBJ2-7	TRBD2	many	TGTGCCATCAGTCCGACTAGCGGGGTGTCCTACGAGCAGTACTTC	CAISPTSGVSYEQYF
TRBV20-1	TRBJ1-2	-	many	TGCAGTGCTAGAGAGTCGAACCACTATGGCTACACCTTC	CSARESNHYGYTF
TRBV5-1	TRBJ2-3	TRBD2	many	TGCGCCAGCAGCTTACCGCTAGCGGGGGTCACAGATACGCAGTATTTT	CASSLPLAGVTDTQYF